One sample yielded the 13 T cell receptor beta chains listed below, sequenced in a study of cytomegalovirus exposure and HLA in healthy donors. The PCR employed 60 Vbeta primers together with 13 Jbeta primers. Assay: immunoSEQ multiplex PCR; the TCRdb copy retains only in-frame clones and omits some. The sample contains 100,000 to 150,000 clones, 75% of which appear only once. Sequencing was performed on PBMCs. Receptors originate from a woman aged 45 to 65 in good health and CMV-seronegative.

The rearrangement links TRBV6-6 to TRBJ2-1, with TRBD2 matching 11 bases. The CDR3 extends over 16 amino acids. Per germline, CDR1 MNHNY and CDR2 SVGAGI (reference sequence). Trimming took 6 bases from V and 6 from J; bases not matched to a gene: 10. CDR3 sequence: CASSETLAGGANEQFF. CDR3 sequence (DNA): TGTGCCAGCAGCGAAACGCTAGCGGGAGGTGCCAATGAGCAGTTCTTC.

V and J are TRBV4-3 and TRBJ2-7, with D possibly TRBD2 on 5 matching bases. The CDR3 is 13 residues long. Germline V CDR1 and CDR2: LGHNA, YSLEER. V gave up 2 bases and J gave up 4 bases, with 9 bases separating them. The CDR3: CASSQKSGYEQYF. The DNA of the CDR3 is TGCGCCAGCAGCCAAAAGAGCGGTTACGAGCAGTACTTC.

J is TRBJ2-6 and V is TRBV7-6; D is undetermined. Deletions cut 1 base from V and 0 bases from J, with 10 bases between. This CDR3 region has 17 residues. Germline lookup yields CDR1 SGHVS and CDR2 FNYEAQ. CDR3 coding DNA: TGTGCCAGCAGCTTAGACTACGGCGACTCTGGGGCCAACGTCCTGACTTTC. Translating gives CASSLDYGDSGANVLTF.

The chain uses TRBV5-4 and TRBJ1-2; TRBD1 matches 8 bases. The CDR3 extends over 16 amino acids. The ends lost 3 bases at V and 5 bases at J; junction bases unmatched: 12. The germline V gene encodes CDR1 SGHNT and CDR2 YYREEE (reference sequence). The CDR3 DNA reads as TGTGCCAGCAGCTCGCACCTGACAGGGGTGTTTTATGGCTACACCTTC. As protein: CASSSHLTGVFYGYTF.

This clone appeared a few times. The chain carries TRBV27 and TRBJ1-1; TRBD1 aligns across 7 bases. The CDR3 totals 14 residues. Germline CDR1 MNHEY, CDR2 SMNVEV (reference sequence). Losses at the gene ends were 4 bases for V and 4 bases for J; bases not matched to a gene: 6. The CDR3 sequence is CASSSYRGSTEAFF. CDR3 DNA sequence: TGTGCCAGCAGTTCGTACAGGGGATCCACTGAAGCTTTCTTT.

Only a few counts were recorded for this clone. This chain joins TRBV6-1 and TRBJ1-1, with TRBD1 as a possible D gene (6 bases). With 6 bases removed from V and 4 bases from J, the gap between germline ends came to 15 bases. The CDR3 consists of 14 residues. Germline CDR1 and CDR2: MNHNS and SASEGT. The CDR3 sequence: CASSLGHLGTEAFF. The CDR3 DNA reads TGTGCCAGCAGCTTGGGACACCTAGGCACTGAAGCTTTCTTT.

The chain combines TRBV7-2 with TRBJ1-5; D gene ambiguous. Per the germline V gene, CDR1 is SGHTA and CDR2 is FQGNSA. The CDR3 contains 16 residues. V lost 1 base to trimming and J lost 1 base, with 11 bases between them. CDR3 nucleotide sequence: TGTGCCAGCAGCTTAGATGCCGGGGTCAGCAATCAGCCCCAGCATTTT. It specifies CASSLDAGVSNQPQHF.

The rearrangement uses TRBV4-2 and TRBJ2-3; TRBD2 matches at 14 bases. Trimming removed 0 bases from V and 2 bases from J; junction bases left unmatched: 16. This CDR3 is built from 22 residues. From germline, CDR1 is LGHNA and CDR2 YNFKEQ. CDR3 residues: CASSQDPPYGTSGRAYTDTQYF. The CDR3 DNA follows: TGTGCCAGCAGCCAAGATCCCCCCTACGGGACTAGCGGGAGAGCTTACACAGATACGCAGTATTTT.

The chain combines TRBV6-5 with TRBJ1-5; no clear D gene. Trimming stripped 2 bases from V and 6 bases from J, with 11 bases between. Germline V gene sequence: CDR1 MNHEY, CDR2 SVGAGI. The CDR3 length is 14 residues. CDR3 DNA: TGTGCCAGCAGTTACGGGAAGGGAGGTCAGCCCCAGCATTTT. Translating it yields CASSYGKGGQPQHF.

The chain joins TRBV7-6 to TRBJ2-1; maybe TRBD1 (5 bases). CDR3 length: 12 amino acids. Deletions cut 1 base from V and 9 bases from J, with 7 bases between. Germline assignment: CDR1 SGHVS and CDR2 FNYEAQ. The CDR3 DNA sequence: TGTGCCAGCAGCTTAGGGGGCAGTGAGCAGTTCTTC. Translating gives CASSLGGSEQFF.

V is TRBV15 and J is TRBJ2-1, with TRBD2 matching 7 bases. The J segment lost 4 bases and the V segment lost 3 bases, leaving 9 bases of the junction unmatched. This CDR3 is built from 16 residues. Germline CDR1 is LNHNV and CDR2 is YYDKDF (reference sequence). The CDR3 loop is CATSRLREAIYNEQFF. The CDR3 nucleotides are TGTGCCACCAGCAGGCTACGGGAGGCAATTTACAATGAGCAGTTCTTC.

The rearrangement joins TRBV7-2 to TRBJ1-2, with 10 bases fitting TRBD1. J lost 4 bases, V lost 6 bases, and 11 bases had no gene match. The CDR3 loop spans 16 amino acids. Germline V lookup: CDR1 SGHTA, CDR2 FQGNSA. In nucleotides, the CDR3 is TGTGCCAGCAGTCCTGGAGGGACAGGGGTGATCTATGGCTACACCTTC. Encoded protein: CASSPGGTGVIYGYTF.

In this sample, this clone turned up a few times. The chain carries TRBV5-1 and TRBJ2-1; 8 nucleotides align to TRBD2. Germline CDR1 is SGHRS and CDR2 is YFSETQ. The CDR3 runs 16 residues. The ends lost 4 bases at V and 3 bases at J; junction bases unmatched: 9. CDR3 amino acids: CASSPDPSGSYNEQFF. Written as DNA, the CDR3 is TGCGCCAGCAGCCCGGATCCCAGCGGGAGCTACAATGAGCAGTTCTTC.